Sequencing of this TCR beta chain was carried out in a study of T cell responses to AZD1222 COVID-19 vaccine. The CDR3 covers 13 residues. Trimming shortened V by 1 base and J by 5 bases, and 8 bases separated the two germline ends. CDR1 is MGHRA and CDR2 is YSYEKL in the germline V gene. Here immunoSEQ multiplex PCR was the method, and the copy in TCRdb shows in-frame clones only, minus some. The sample carries fewer than 120,000 clones, over 85% recorded once. To note about this clone: The antigen remains unidentified.

Broader study findings: With two AZD1222 doses given, Spike-specific TCR breadth and depth both rose. White British people made up most donors, females outnumbered males, and clonal diversity was possibly underestimated. Reports indicate that nearly half of spike-specific TCRs are directed at unmutated variant regions. Researchers took repertoire samples only after the peak T cell response had come.

The clonotype was recovered from an adult who received the AZD1222 COVID-19 vaccine. This specimen consisted of peripheral blood, obtained 28 days after the second AZD1222 dose. The chain employs TRBV4-1 and TRBJ2-5; D not certain. The CDR3 loop is CASSQALAETQYF. DNA for the CDR3: TGCGCCAGCAGCCAAGCCCTGGCGGAGACCCAGTACTTC.